Listed here are 4 T cell receptor beta chains from one sample, sequenced in a study of T cells after yellow fever vaccination. TCRdb used MiXCR to reprocess the 5' RACE reads, holding one entry per CDR3 protein. The table lists fewer than 400,000 distinct CDR3 sequences, about 10% of them singletons. The sample consisted of CD4+ T cells sorted from PBMCs, taken 45 days after the yellow fever booster vaccination. These receptors originate from a young man who received the YFV17D yellow fever vaccine.

This clonotype was counted only a few times. This chain joins TRBV7-2 and TRBJ2-2, with 13 positions matching TRBD2. Germline assignment: CDR1 SGHTA and CDR2 FQGNSA. The CDR3 runs to 20 residues. With 3 bases clipped from V and 6 bases from J, the junction kept 16 bases outside the gene matches. The DNA for the CDR3 is TGTGCCAGCAGCTTGAGCTCTACTGGCACTAGCGGGGGGGCCGCCGGGGAGCTGTTTTTT. Residues: CASSLSSTGTSGGAAGELFF.

The rearrangement uses TRBV19 and TRBJ1-6; D remains ambiguous. The length of the CDR3 is 15 residues. CDR1 and CDR2 from the germline V gene are LNHDA and SQIVND (reference sequence). Trimming cost V 6 bases and J 7 bases, with 16 bases left between them. The CDR3 protein is CASRTSREPNSPLHF. CDR3 nucleotide sequence: TGTGCCAGTAGAACCTCGAGGGAGCCCAATTCACCCCTCCACTTT.

This clonotype has just a few counts. This chain joins TRBV7-2 and TRBJ1-2, with TRBD1 matching 10 bases. Germline V gene lookup returns CDR1 SGHTA and CDR2 FQGNSA. V shed 4 bases, J shed 7 bases, and the junction held 12 bases outside the gene matches. CDR3 size: 16 residues. CDR3 sequence (DNA): TGTGCCAGCAGCTACCTTTGGTGGGACAGGGGAGGTGGCTACACCTTC. It specifies CASSYLWWDRGGGYTF.

This clonotype came up many times. The J gene is TRBJ1-1, the V gene TRBV12-3 or TRBV12-4; 8 bases are shared with TRBD1. The CDR3 has 16 amino acids. With V trimmed by 6 bases and J by 5 bases, 14 bases remained unmatched. The CDR3 loop reads CASSRGQVVLGTEAFF. CDR3 nucleotides: TGTGCCAGCAGCAGGGGACAGGTTGTTTTGGGGACTGAAGCTTTCTTT.